Sequencing of this TCR beta chain was carried out in a study of shared clonotypes between healthy human individuals. Study summary: The people who gave samples were a couple of women and a few men aged 18 to 49. Each donor contributed plates that comprised three CD4 naive, three CD4 memory, two CD8 naive and one CD8 memory.

Deep was the level at which the assay was run. Per the study methods: There were no quality scores in the junction-only immunoSEQ sequences, so filtering differed. Produced via immunoSEQ multiplex PCR; TCRdb's table is partial and in-frame only. V and J calls plus clone size are reproduced from that table; the DNA served to infer D and trimming. The sample holds about 2.5 million clones; 80% to 95% are singletons and the top ten take 0.37%. CDR3 size: 12 residues. The V and J ends lost 2 bases and 3 bases respectively, with 5 bases between them. Germline-derived CDR1 and CDR2 are MDHEN and SYDVKM. On this clone itself: In the same sample, other DNA sequences code for this CDR3.

The V gene is TRBV28, the J gene TRBJ2-7; D is unresolved. Input material: naive CD4+ T cells from PBMCs. Noted subset: CD45RA+ positively selected. The TCR originated in a man between 18 and 35 years old in good health. Some clones in this sample may be carry-over from other donors' samples. The CDR3 DNA reads as TGTGCCAGCAGTTTACCTGGCTACGAGCAGTACTTC. It codes for CASSLPGYEQYF. Supplemented by reference TRBV28 and TRBJ2-7, the full variable domain reads DVKVTQSSRYLVKRTGEKVFLECVQDMDHENMFWYRQDPGLGLRLIYFSYDVKMKEKGDIPEGYSVSREKKERFSLILESASTNQTSMYLCASSLPGYEQYFGPGTRLTVT.